The rows below give T cell receptor beta chains drawn from one sample of a study of graft-versus-host responses after intestinal transplantation. This table comes from immunoSEQ multiplex PCR, and its TCRdb copy is limited to in-frame clones, with some not included. Of 25,000 to 35,000 clones listed, roughly four fifths are singletons. The antigens for these receptors are not known. This specimen consisted of unstimulated CD8+ T cells sorted from spleen or lymph node cells, obtained before intestinal transplant. The receptors were gathered from a human donor who received an intestinal transplant. Both conserved end residues are part of each CDR3. A D gene is named only where the DNA matches it firmly. Clone size is given for some rows only: seen once, a few or many times, or a class if the clone is expanded.

V gene	D gene	J gene	clone size	CDR3 protein	CDR3 DNA
TRBV5-1	TRBD2	TRBJ2-7	.	CASSSREAGNYEQYF	TGCGCCAGCAGCTCCCGGGAGGCCGGGAACTACGAGCAGTACTTC
TRBV30	TRBD2	TRBJ2-1	.	CAWSVRMRGGFYNEQFF	TGTGCCTGGAGTGTACGAATGCGGGGGGGCTTTTACAATGAGCAGTTCTTC
TRBV9	.	TRBJ1-6	.	CASSVGPRDSPLHF	TGTGCCAGCAGCGTAGGCCCGCGGGATTCACCCCTCCACTTT
TRBV7-9	TRBD1	TRBJ1-1	few	CASSLVYSLQGRGDTEAFF	TGTGCCAGCAGCTTAGTATATTCGTTACAGGGGCGTGGAGACACTGAAGCTTTCTTT
TRBV27	TRBD2	TRBJ2-7	.	CASSTLAGNYEQYF	TGTGCCAGCAGCACACTAGCGGGGAACTACGAGCAGTACTTC
TRBV5-4	TRBD1	TRBJ1-1	.	CASSAWTGNTEAFF	TGTGCCAGCAGCGCCTGGACAGGGAACACTGAAGCTTTCTTT
TRBV6-5	.	TRBJ1-3	.	CASSYSTEDGNTIYF	TGTGCCAGCAGTTACTCGACAGAAGATGGAAACACCATATATTTT
TRBV9	TRBD2	TRBJ2-3	once	CASSSGLATFTDTQYF	TGTGCCAGCAGTTCCGGACTAGCGACGTTCACAGATACGCAGTATTTT
TRBV27	.	TRBJ1-2	.	CASSAARGYGYTF	TGTGCCAGCTCCGCGGCCCGGGGCTATGGCTACACCTTC
TRBV2	.	TRBJ2-3	.	CASSDGISSADTQYF	TGTGCCAGCAGTGATGGCATCAGCAGCGCAGATACGCAGTATTTT
TRBV15	TRBD1	TRBJ2-1	.	CATSRTGQGFNEQFF	TGTGCCACCAGCAGAACGGGACAGGGGTTCAATGAGCAGTTCTTC
TRBV7-9	TRBD2	TRBJ2-5	.	CASSFELAVQETQYF	TGTGCCAGCAGCTTTGAACTAGCGGTACAAGAGACCCAGTACTTC
TRBV2	.	TRBJ2-1	.	CASSEWRNEQFF	TGTGCCAGCAGTGAGTGGAGGAATGAGCAGTTCTTC
TRBV27	TRBD1	TRBJ2-2	.	CASKRDRDTGELFF	TGTGCCAGCAAACGGGACAGAGACACCGGGGAGCTGTTTTTT